Presented here are 25 T cell receptor beta chains from one specimen sequenced in a study of T cell responses to AZD1222 COVID-19 vaccine. Here immunoSEQ multiplex PCR was the method, and the copy in TCRdb shows in-frame clones only, minus some. The table shows about 60,000 clones, with 84% occurring only once. The sequences come from peripheral blood, collected on day 0 of AZD1222 vaccination. These receptors all come from an adult in good health.

This clone has more than one count but fewer than ten. The chain is built from TRBV9 and TRBJ2-7; the match to TRBD1 covers 9 bases. Trimming took 0 bases from V and 2 from J; bases not matched to a gene: 6. CDR3 length: 16 residues. Looked up from germline, CDR1 is SGDLS and CDR2 is YYNGEE. The DNA of the CDR3 is TGTGCCAGCAGCGTAGGGGCGACAGGGGGACCCTACGAGCAGTACTTC. Translation gives CASSVGATGGPYEQYF.

This clone has more than one count but fewer than ten. The chain recombines TRBV11-3 with TRBJ2-2, with D maybe TRBD1 (6 bases). Looked up from germline, CDR1 is SGHNT and CDR2 is YENEEA. The CDR3 consists of 14 residues. Between the trimmed V and J ends, which lost 5 bases and 6 bases, there was a span of 13 bases. The CDR3 nucleotides read TGTGCCAGCAGCCCGAGGACAGCCCCCGGGGAGCTGTTTTTT. Translation gives CASSPRTAPGELFF.

V is TRBV4-2 and J is TRBJ1-2; D ambiguous. The CDR3 length is 14 residues. CDR1 is LGHNA and CDR2 is YNFKEQ in the germline V gene. The V and J ends lost 0 bases and 2 bases respectively, with 7 bases between them. The chain's CDR3 is CASSQESLNYGYTF. In DNA form, the CDR3 reads TGTGCCAGCAGCCAAGAAAGTCTGAACTATGGCTACACCTTC.

V is TRBV4-2 and J is TRBJ2-3; 16 bases are a match to TRBD2. Looked up from germline, CDR1 is LGHNA and CDR2 is YNFKEQ. The CDR3 contains 17 residues. After removal of 3 bases from V and 5 bases from J, the junction contained 5 bases not matched to a gene. The CDR3 region is CASSQDGTSGGVDTQYF. DNA for the CDR3: TGTGCCAGCAGCCAGGACGGGACTAGCGGGGGGGTAGATACGCAGTATTTT.

The CDR3 nucleotides read TGTGCCAGCAGCTCGCGTTGGACTAGCGGGGGCACAGATACGCAGTATTTT. Its protein product is CASSSRWTSGGTDTQYF. The V and J genes are TRBV7-2 and TRBJ2-3; 12 bases fit TRBD2. There are 17 residues in the CDR3. Trimming at V came to 4 bases and at J to 1 base, leaving 6 bases not matched to a gene. The germline gives CDR1 SGHTA, CDR2 FQGNSA.

The rearrangement links TRBV30 to TRBJ2-4; tentative D call: TRBD2 (6 bases). The CDR3 loop spans 14 amino acids. The V end lost 2 bases, the J end lost 9 bases, and 17 bases lay between the germline ends. Germline CDR1 is GTSNPN and CDR2 is SVGIG (reference sequence). The CDR3 coding sequence is TGTGCCTGGAGTTTTACAACACTCGGGGGCATTCAGTACTTC. Protein sequence: CAWSFTTLGGIQYF.

This chain connects TRBV10-3 to TRBJ2-1; 7 bases map to TRBD1. Germline CDR1 ENHRY, CDR2 SYGVKD. The CDR3 length is 14 residues. Losses at the gene ends were 6 bases for V and 10 bases for J; bases not matched to a gene: 12. Here the CDR3 reads CAISLPRGQAEQFF. CDR3 coding DNA: TGTGCCATCAGCCTACCGAGAGGACAGGCCGAGCAGTTCTTC.

The chain combines TRBV4-2 with TRBJ2-1; 9 nucleotides line up with TRBD2. The ends lost 4 bases at V and 0 bases at J; junction bases unmatched: 7. CDR3 size: 17 residues. Germline CDR1 LGHNA, CDR2 YNFKEQ. This chain's CDR3 is CASSPGTSHSSYNEQFF. As DNA, the CDR3 is TGTGCCAGCAGCCCCGGGACTAGCCACTCCTCCTACAATGAGCAGTTCTTC.

This chain connects TRBV5-4 to TRBJ2-3, with 7 bases identical to TRBD2. Germline lookup yields CDR1 SGHNT and CDR2 YYREEE (reference sequence). The CDR3 has 14 amino acids. With V trimmed by 6 bases and J by 3 bases, 7 bases remained unmatched. As DNA, the CDR3 is TGTGCCAGCACAGCAAGGGGAGGGACAGATACGCAGTATTTT. Its translation: CASTARGGTDTQYF.

The V gene is TRBV7-8, the J gene TRBJ1-2; D is uncertain. V shed 6 bases and J shed 5 bases, with 16 bases lying between them. CDR1 and CDR2 from the germline V gene are SGHVS and FQNEAQ. CDR3 length: 14 amino acids. The CDR3 reads CASSSTPGYYGYTF. The CDR3 DNA follows: TGTGCCAGCAGTTCCACTCCAGGATATTATGGCTACACCTTC.

This chain connects TRBV24-1 to TRBJ2-3; tentative D call: TRBD2 (5 bases). CDR3 length: 15 amino acids. The V and J ends lost 2 bases and 5 bases respectively, with 13 bases between them. Per the germline V gene, CDR1 is KGHDR and CDR2 is SFDVKD. CDR3 DNA sequence: TGTGCCACCAGTGATTACGGGGAAGAGAAAGATACGCAGTATTTT. Residues: CATSDYGEEKDTQYF.

The sample holds one count of this clone. The V call is TRBV12-3 or TRBV12-4, the J call TRBJ2-7, with 9 bases fitting TRBD1. The CDR3 extends over 13 amino acids. Unmatched junction bases numbered 1, after V lost 5 bases and J lost 2 bases. CDR3 sequence: CASSRDRAYEQYF. The DNA of the CDR3 is TGTGCCAGCAGTAGGGACAGGGCCTACGAGCAGTACTTC.

The chain uses TRBV7-2 and TRBJ2-2; TRBD1 matches 8 bases. J was trimmed by 1 base and V by 6 bases; bases with no gene match: 7. The CDR3 is 16 amino acids. Germline V lookup: CDR1 SGHTA, CDR2 FQGNSA. The CDR3 is CASSLQGGRNTGELFF. Here the CDR3 DNA reads TGTGCCAGCAGTTTACAGGGGGGCAGGAACACCGGGGAGCTGTTTTTT.

The chain joins TRBV19 to TRBJ1-2, with a tentative D call TRBD1 (6 bases). This CDR3 spans 14 amino acids. V was pared by 6 bases and J by 6 bases, with 17 bases between. Germline V gives CDR1 LNHDA, CDR2 SQIVND (reference sequence). CDR3 amino acids: CASRVQGAKDGYTF. The CDR3 nucleotides read TGTGCCAGTAGGGTACAGGGTGCAAAAGATGGCTACACCTTC. The variable domain in full, with the rest retrieved from reference TRBV19 and TRBJ1-2, is DGGITQSPKYLFRKEGQNVTLSCEQNLNHDAMYWYRQDPGQGLRLIYYSQIVNDFQKGDIAEGYSVSREKKESFPLTVTSAQKNPTAFYLCASRVQGAKDGYTFGSGTRLTVV.

This clone occurred a few times. The J gene is TRBJ1-3, the V gene TRBV4-1; perhaps TRBD1 as D (6 bases). The CDR3 loop spans 16 amino acids. The ends were cut back, 2 bases at V and 3 bases at J, with 14 bases in the middle. The germline gives CDR1 MGHRA, CDR2 YSYEKL. In DNA, the CDR3 is TGCGCCAGCAGCCAACGCTCGGGGGGCGGTGGAAACACCATATATTTT. Protein product: CASSQRSGGGGNTIYF.

The chain recombines TRBV5-6 with TRBJ2-5; 8 nucleotides agree with TRBD1. V gave up 0 bases and J gave up 2 bases; unmatched junction bases: 3. CDR1 and CDR2 (germline): SGHDT, YYEEEE. The CDR3 is 15 amino acids. Here the CDR3 reads CASSLVTGGQETQYF. In DNA, the CDR3 is TGTGCCAGCAGCTTGGTAACAGGGGGACAAGAGACCCAGTACTTC.

V is TRBV5-1 and J is TRBJ2-2; tentative D call: TRBD1 (6 bases). V gave up 0 bases and J gave up 2 bases, with 17 bases separating them. The CDR3 sequence is 18 residues long. CDR1 and CDR2 (germline): SGHRS, YFSETQ. The CDR3 sequence: CASSLGGRTAFNTGELFF. CDR3 bases: TGCGCCAGCAGCTTGGGGGGCAGGACAGCTTTTAACACCGGGGAGCTGTTTTTT.

The genes are TRBV5-1 and TRBJ1-5; D is ambiguous. The CDR3 runs to 13 residues. Deletions cut 3 bases from V and 0 bases from J, with 4 bases between. CDR1 SGHRS and CDR2 YFSETQ come from the germline V gene. The CDR3 loop reads CASSSDSNQPQHF. DNA for the CDR3: TGCGCCAGCAGCTCGGATAGCAATCAGCCCCAGCATTTT.

This clone was found a few times. J is TRBJ1-6 and V is TRBV9, with D unclear. The CDR3 extends over 14 amino acids. Germline V gene sequence: CDR1 SGDLS, CDR2 YYNGEE. Trimming took off 6 bases at V and 1 base at J, with 8 bases between the two ends. The DNA of the CDR3 is TGTGCCAGCAACGGTGGGTCCTATAATTCACCCCTCCACTTT. This encodes CASNGGSYNSPLHF.

This chain joins TRBV14 and TRBJ1-4; no firm D call. The CDR3 length is 16 residues. Germline V lookup: CDR1 SGHDN, CDR2 FVKESK. Trimming cost V 4 bases and J 8 bases, with 20 bases left between them. For the CDR3, the DNA is TGTGCCAGCAGCCCTCGGCTAGACGTCGGGAGCGAAAAACTGTTTTTT. The encoded protein is CASSPRLDVGSEKLFF.

The genes are TRBV5-1 and TRBJ2-1, with a weak D call TRBD2 (7 bases). The V end was cut by 1 base, the J end by 10 bases, with 21 bases between. The V gene's germline CDR1 is SGHRS and CDR2 YFSETQ. This CDR3 is 16 amino acids long. In nucleotides, the CDR3 is TGCGCCAGCAGCTTGACTCGAGGGGGGGCCTTACCGGAGCAGTTCTTC. Translated: CASSLTRGGALPEQFF.

V gene TRBV6-5 combines with J gene TRBJ1-3; no clear D. The CDR3 spans 14 residues. V was trimmed by 5 bases and J by 1 base, leaving 9 bases between them. Germline CDR1 reads MNHEY; CDR2 reads SVGAGI. CDR3 region: CASSLTGSGNTIYF. The CDR3 coding sequence is TGTGCCAGCAGTCTGACGGGGTCTGGAAACACCATATATTTT.

V and J are TRBV13 and TRBJ1-1; D call uncertain. With 4 bases removed from V and 6 bases from J, the gap between germline ends came to 15 bases. From germline, CDR1 is PRHDT and CDR2 FYEKMQ (reference sequence). This CDR3 spans 14 amino acids. The CDR3 region has the DNA TGTGCCAGCAGCTCCCTAAAGACCACGGCTGAAGCTTTCTTT. This gives the protein CASSSLKTTAEAFF. Combining the CDR3 with reference TRBV13 and TRBJ1-1 gives the whole variable domain AAGVIQSPRHLIKEKRETATLKCYPIPRHDTVYWYQQGPGQDPQFLISFYEKMQSDKGSIPDRFSAQQFSDYHSELNMSSLELGDSALYFCASSSLKTTAEAFFGQGTRLTVV.

The sample holds one count of this clone. The chain links TRBV6-5 to TRBJ2-1, with D unresolved. This CDR3 is 11 amino acids long. Germline-derived CDR1 and CDR2 are MNHEY and SVGAGI. The ends were cut back, 6 bases at V and 13 bases at J, with 13 bases in the middle. In DNA form, the CDR3 reads TGTGCCAGCAGCACGGCGGTGGACCAGTTCTTC. Protein sequence: CASSTAVDQFF.

The V and J genes are TRBV10-3 and TRBJ2-7; possible D gene TRBD1, 5 bases. Germline V gene data show CDR1 as ENHRY and CDR2 as SYGVKD. CDR3 length equals 15 residues. V was cut by 6 bases and J by 0 bases, with 15 bases left in between. CDR3 DNA sequence: TGTGCCATCAGCATACCCACAGGCAGCTCCTACGAGCAGTACTTC. Translation gives CAISIPTGSSYEQYF.